This T cell receptor (beta chain) was documented in a study of blood T cell repertoires in COVID-19. Turning to the study itself: Sites across the United States, Italy and Spain contributed samples from acute and convalescent COVID-19.

V was shortened by 3 bases and J by 1 base, with 18 bases between the two germline ends. Germline lookup yields CDR1 LNHNV and CDR2 YYDKDF (reference sequence). This CDR3 contains 17 residues. Original processing notes: The authors estimated nucleated cell counts from reference gene primer amplification. Produced via immunoSEQ multiplex PCR; TCRdb's table is partial and in-frame only. V, J and clone size derive from that table, while D and trimming were established from the DNA sequence. The sample records fewer than 200,000 clones, 85% being singletons. Sequencing input: peripheral blood. The sequence derives from a human donor with acute or convalescent COVID-19. The donor label of this sample is uncertain. The rearrangement uses TRBV15 and TRBJ1-1, with TRBD1 as a possible D gene (5 bases). The CDR3 DNA reads TGTGCCACCAGCAGCCCAAGGGGCCCGCGTGGGAACACTGAAGCTTTCTTT. Translated: CATSSPRGPRGNTEAFF.